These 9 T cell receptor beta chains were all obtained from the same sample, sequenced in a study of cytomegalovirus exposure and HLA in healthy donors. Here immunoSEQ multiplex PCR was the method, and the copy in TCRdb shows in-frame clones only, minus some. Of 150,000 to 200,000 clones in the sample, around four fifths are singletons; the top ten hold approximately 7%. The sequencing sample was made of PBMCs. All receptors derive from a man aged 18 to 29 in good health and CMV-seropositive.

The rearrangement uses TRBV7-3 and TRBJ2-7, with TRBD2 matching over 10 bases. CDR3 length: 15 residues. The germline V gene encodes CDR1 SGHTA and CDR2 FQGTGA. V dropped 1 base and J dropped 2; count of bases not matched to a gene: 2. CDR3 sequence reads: CASSLRLAGAYEQYF. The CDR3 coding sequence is TGTGCCAGCAGCTTAAGGCTAGCGGGAGCCTACGAGCAGTACTTC.

CDR3 in DNA: TGTGCCAGCAGTTCGCGGGGGGGCCAAGAGACCCAGTACTTC. This encodes CASSSRGGQETQYF. The chain combines TRBV27 with TRBJ2-5; TRBD2 matches 9 bases. Germline V gives CDR1 MNHEY, CDR2 SMNVEV (reference sequence). Trimming cost V 4 bases and J 1 base; bases outside gene matches: 1. This CDR3 contains 14 residues.

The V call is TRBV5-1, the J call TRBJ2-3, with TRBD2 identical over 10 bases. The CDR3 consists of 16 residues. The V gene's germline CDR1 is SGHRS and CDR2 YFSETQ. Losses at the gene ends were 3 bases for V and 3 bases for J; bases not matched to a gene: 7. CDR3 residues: CASSSRAGGGTDTQYF. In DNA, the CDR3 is TGCGCCAGCAGCTCCCGAGCGGGAGGGGGGACAGATACGCAGTATTTT.

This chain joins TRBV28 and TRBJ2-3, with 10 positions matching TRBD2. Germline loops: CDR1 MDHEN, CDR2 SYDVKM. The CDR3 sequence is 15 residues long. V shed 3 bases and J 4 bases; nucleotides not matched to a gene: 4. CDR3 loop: CASSFSGRTADTQYF. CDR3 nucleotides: TGTGCCAGCAGTTTTAGCGGGAGGACCGCAGATACGCAGTATTTT.

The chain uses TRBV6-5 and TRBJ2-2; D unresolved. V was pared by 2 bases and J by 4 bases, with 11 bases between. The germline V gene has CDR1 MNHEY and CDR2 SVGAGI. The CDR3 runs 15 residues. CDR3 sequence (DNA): TGTGCCAGCAGTTACAACCCCGGGTTCACCGGGGAGCTGTTTTTT. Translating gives CASSYNPGFTGELFF.

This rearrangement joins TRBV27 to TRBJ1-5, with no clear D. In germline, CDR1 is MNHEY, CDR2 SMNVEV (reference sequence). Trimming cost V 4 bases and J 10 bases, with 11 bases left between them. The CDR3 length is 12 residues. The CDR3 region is CASSCPSCPQHF. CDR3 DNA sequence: TGTGCCAGCAGTTGCCCCAGTTGTCCCCAGCATTTT.

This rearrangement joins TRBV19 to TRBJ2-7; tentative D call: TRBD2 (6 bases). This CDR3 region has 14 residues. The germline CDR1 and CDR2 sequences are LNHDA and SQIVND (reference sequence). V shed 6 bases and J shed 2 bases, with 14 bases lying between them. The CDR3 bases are TGTGCCAGTAGCATTGGCGGGATGACCTACGAGCAGTACTTC. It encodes CASSIGGMTYEQYF.

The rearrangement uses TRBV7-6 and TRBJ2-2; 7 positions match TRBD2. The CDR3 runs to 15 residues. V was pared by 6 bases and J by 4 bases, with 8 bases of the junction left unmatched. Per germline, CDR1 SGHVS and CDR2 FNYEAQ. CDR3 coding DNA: TGTGCCAGCAGTTCGTGGCGGGAGAGCACCGGGGAGCTGTTTTTT. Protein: CASSSWRESTGELFF. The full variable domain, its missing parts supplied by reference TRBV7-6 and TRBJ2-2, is GAGVSQSPRYKVTKRGQDVALRCDPISGHVSLYWYRQALGQGPEFLTYFNYEAQQDKSGLPNDRFSAERPEGSISTLTIQRTEQRDSAMYRCASSSWRESTGELFFGEGSRLTVL.

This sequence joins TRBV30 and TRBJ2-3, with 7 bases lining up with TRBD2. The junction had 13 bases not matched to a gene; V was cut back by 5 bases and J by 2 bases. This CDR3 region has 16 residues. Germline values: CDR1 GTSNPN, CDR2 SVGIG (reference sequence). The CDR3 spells CAWAPGAGRVTDTQYF. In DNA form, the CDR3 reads TGTGCCTGGGCCCCCGGGGCAGGGAGGGTCACAGATACGCAGTATTTT.